These T cell receptor beta chains were read from a single sample in a study of cytomegalovirus exposure and HLA in healthy donors. Clones were read by immunoSEQ multiplex PCR, and TCRdb kept only the in-frame ones, dropping some. The sample holds about 210,000 clones, around nine tenths seen once. Input material: PBMCs. Receptors were obtained from a woman aged 25 to 39 in good health and CMV-seronegative. Both conserved end residues are trimmed from each CDR3.

j_call | v_call | cdr3_aa
NA | TRBV19 | ASAPGLTYYEQY
TRBJ2-1 | TRBV5-1 | ASSLVGGNEQF
TRBJ2-1 | TRBV7-9 | ASSLGLAETYNEQF
TRBJ2-3 | TRBV4-1 | ASSKWAERGYTDTQY
TRBJ1-1 | TRBV4-1 | ASSQGPTVGAF
TRBJ2-7 | TRBV27 | ASSFASSLYEQY
TRBJ2-7 | TRBV6-6 | ASSQQEIYEQY
TRBJ2-1 | TRBV28 | ASTRQVNNEQF
TRBJ2-7 | TRBV6-1 | ASSEAGLIYEQY
TRBJ2-2 | TRBV19 | ASSINIYTGELF
TRBJ1-1 | TRBV28 | ASSLPGQSTEAF
TRBJ2-7 | TRBV4-1 | ASSPKEFYEQY
TRBJ2-1 | TRBV14 | ASSLQGWNNEQF
TRBJ2-1 | TRBV7-9 | ASSRRLAGVHNEQF
TRBJ2-3 | TRBV5-1 | ASSALLAASTDTQY
NA | TRBV25-1 | ASSGSRGGYEQY
TRBJ2-7 | TRBV6-1 | ASSEGSWAEDDYEQY
TRBJ2-1 | TRBV9 | ASSVSGGGEYNEQF
TRBJ2-1 | TRBV7-3 | ASSLFRGNEQF
TRBJ2-7 | TRBV6-1 | ASGKTGDSSYEQY
TRBJ2-1 | TRBV5-4 | ASSNAEASGGHEQF
TRBJ1-5 | TRBV4-2 | ASSLGDQPQH
TRBJ2-5 | TRBV5-1 | ASSLEAWGLWETQY
TRBJ2-1 | TRBV7-6 | ASSSGVPSYNEQF
TRBJ1-6 | TRBV6-5 | ASRATGGYSPLH
TRBJ1-2 | TRBV29-1 | SVDRIGIPNYGYT
TRBJ1-3 | TRBV6-1 | ASRTYSGNTIY
TRBJ2-3 | TRBV5-6 | ASSRPRAWELDTQY
TRBJ2-1 | TRBV5-1 | ASSLSRTGNEQF
TRBJ2-1 | TRBV5-1 | ASSLGAGGRNEQF
TRBJ2-5 | TRBV28 | ASSQTDYQETQY
TRBJ1-4 | TRBV2 | ASSEDRGQEKLF
TRBJ2-1 | TRBV14 | ASSHLAGSYNEQF
TRBJ1-2 | TRBV6-1 | ASSALRQTDYT
TRBJ2-7 | TRBV7-9 | ASSYPGHSYEQY
TRBJ2-1 | TRBV28 | ASSPPFQGIRFEQF
TRBJ2-1 | TRBV10-3 | AISESGPSPRTSRSSYNEQF
TRBJ2-3 | TRBV11-2 | ASSKGTSGSTDTQY
TRBJ1-1 | TRBV11-2 | ASSLWSGTEAF
TRBJ2-5 | TRBV7-3 | ASSLGGGETQY
TRBJ2-1 | TRBV11-2 | ASSSLSGRAFNEQF
TRBJ1-5 | TRBV2 | ASSVAGGGNQPQH